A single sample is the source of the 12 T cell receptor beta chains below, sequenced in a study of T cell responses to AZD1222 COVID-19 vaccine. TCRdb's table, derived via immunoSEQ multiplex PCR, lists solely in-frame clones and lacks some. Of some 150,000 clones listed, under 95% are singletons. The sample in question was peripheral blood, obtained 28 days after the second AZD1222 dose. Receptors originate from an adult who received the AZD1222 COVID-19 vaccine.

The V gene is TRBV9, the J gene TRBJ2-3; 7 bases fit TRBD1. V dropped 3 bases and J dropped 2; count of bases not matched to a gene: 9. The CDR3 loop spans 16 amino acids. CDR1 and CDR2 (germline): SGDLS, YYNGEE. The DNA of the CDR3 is TGTGCCAGCAGCGCCACTGGACAGGTGTACACAGATACGCAGTATTTT. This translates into CASSATGQVYTDTQYF.

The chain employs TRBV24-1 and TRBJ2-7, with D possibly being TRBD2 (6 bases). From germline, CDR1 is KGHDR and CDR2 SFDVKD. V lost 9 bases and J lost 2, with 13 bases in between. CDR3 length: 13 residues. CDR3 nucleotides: TGTGCCACCGGAGGGGACGCCACCTACGAGCAGTACTTC. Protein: CATGGDATYEQYF.

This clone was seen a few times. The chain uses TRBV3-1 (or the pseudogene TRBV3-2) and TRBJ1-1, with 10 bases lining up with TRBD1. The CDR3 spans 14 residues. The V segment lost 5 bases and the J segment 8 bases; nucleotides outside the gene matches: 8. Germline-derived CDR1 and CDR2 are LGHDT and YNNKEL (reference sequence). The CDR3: CASSERTGGSEAFF. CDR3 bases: TGTGCCAGCAGCGAGCGGACAGGGGGGTCCGAAGCTTTCTTT.

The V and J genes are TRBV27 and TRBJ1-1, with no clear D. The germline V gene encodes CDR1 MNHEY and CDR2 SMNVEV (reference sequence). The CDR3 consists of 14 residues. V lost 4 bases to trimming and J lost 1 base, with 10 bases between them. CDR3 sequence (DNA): TGTGCCAGCAGTTCCCTCCCAGCGAACACTGAAGCTTTCTTT. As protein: CASSSLPANTEAFF.

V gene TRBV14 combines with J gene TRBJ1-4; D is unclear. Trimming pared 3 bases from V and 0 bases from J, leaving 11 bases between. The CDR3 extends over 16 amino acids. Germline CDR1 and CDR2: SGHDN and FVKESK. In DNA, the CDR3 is TGTGCCAGCAGCCAGGAACCATATGCAACTAATGAAAAACTGTTTTTT. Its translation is CASSQEPYATNEKLFF. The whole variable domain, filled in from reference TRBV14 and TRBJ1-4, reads EAGVTQFPSHSVIEKGQTVTLRCDPISGHDNLYWYRRVMGKEIKFLLHFVKESKQDESGMPNNRFLAERTGGTYSTLKVQPAELEDSGVYFCASSQEPYATNEKLFFGSGTQLSVL.

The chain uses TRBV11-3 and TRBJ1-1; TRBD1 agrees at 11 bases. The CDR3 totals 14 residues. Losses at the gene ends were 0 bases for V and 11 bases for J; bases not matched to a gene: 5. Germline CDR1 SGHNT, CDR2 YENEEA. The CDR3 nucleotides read TGTGCCAGCAGCTTAGATCGGGACAGGGGGACGGCTTTCTTT. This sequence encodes CASSLDRDRGTAFF. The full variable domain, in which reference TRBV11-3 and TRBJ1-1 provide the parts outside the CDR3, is EAGVVQSPRYKIIEKKQPVAFWCNPISGHNTLYWYLQNLGQGPELLIRYENEEAVDDSQLPKDRFSAERLKGVDSTLKIQPAELGDSAVYLCASSLDRDRGTAFFGQGTRLTVV.

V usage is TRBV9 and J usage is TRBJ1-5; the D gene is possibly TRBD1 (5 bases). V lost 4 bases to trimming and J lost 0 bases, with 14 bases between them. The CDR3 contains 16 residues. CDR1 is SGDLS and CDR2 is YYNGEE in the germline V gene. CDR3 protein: CASSLRGRISNQPQHF. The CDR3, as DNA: TGTGCCAGCAGCTTACGGGGACGGATTAGCAATCAGCCCCAGCATTTT.

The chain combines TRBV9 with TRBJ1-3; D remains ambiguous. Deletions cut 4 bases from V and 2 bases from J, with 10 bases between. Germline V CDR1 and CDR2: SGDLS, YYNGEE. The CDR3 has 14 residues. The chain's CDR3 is CASSPGSAGNTIYF. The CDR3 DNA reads TGTGCCAGCAGCCCGGGGTCAGCTGGAAACACCATATATTTT.

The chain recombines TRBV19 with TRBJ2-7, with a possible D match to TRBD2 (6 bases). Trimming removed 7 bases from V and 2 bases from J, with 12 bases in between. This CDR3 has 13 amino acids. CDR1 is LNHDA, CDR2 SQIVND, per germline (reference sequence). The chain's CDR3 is CASTGGVAYEQYF. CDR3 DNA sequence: TGTGCCAGTACCGGCGGGGTTGCCTACGAGCAGTACTTC.

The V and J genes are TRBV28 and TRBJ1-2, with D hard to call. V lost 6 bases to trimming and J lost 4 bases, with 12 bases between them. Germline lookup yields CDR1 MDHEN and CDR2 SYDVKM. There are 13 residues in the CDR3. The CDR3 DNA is TGTGCCAGCAGGGATGGCTTTTCCTATGGCTACACCTTC. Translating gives CASRDGFSYGYTF.

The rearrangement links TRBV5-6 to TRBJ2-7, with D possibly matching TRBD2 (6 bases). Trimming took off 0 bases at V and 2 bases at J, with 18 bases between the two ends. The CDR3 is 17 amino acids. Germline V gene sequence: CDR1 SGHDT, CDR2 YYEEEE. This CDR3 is CASSLGWVAGLAYEQYF. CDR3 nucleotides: TGTGCCAGCAGCTTGGGCTGGGTTGCGGGACTTGCCTACGAGCAGTACTTC. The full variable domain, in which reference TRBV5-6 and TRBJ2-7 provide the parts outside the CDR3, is DAGVTQSPTHLIKTRGQQVTLRCSPKSGHDTVSWYQQALGQGPQFIFQYYEEEERQRGNFPDRFSGHQFPNYSSELNVNALLLGDSALYLCASSLGWVAGLAYEQYFGPGTRLTVT.

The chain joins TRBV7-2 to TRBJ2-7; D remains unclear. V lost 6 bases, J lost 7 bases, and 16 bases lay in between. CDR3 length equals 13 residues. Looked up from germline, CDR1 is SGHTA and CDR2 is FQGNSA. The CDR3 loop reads CASREGPLKEQYF. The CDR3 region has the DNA TGTGCCAGCAGAGAAGGTCCCCTGAAAGAGCAGTACTTC.